The clone carrying this T cell receptor beta chain was counted a few times. TCRdb re-analysed the PCR reads in MiXCR, keeping a single row per CDR3 protein. The sample records 25,000 to 35,000 distinct CDR3 sequences, approximately 49% being singletons. CDR1 is SGHTA and CDR2 is FQGNSA in the germline V gene. The CDR3 extends over 15 amino acids. Trimming took 2 bases from V and 4 from J, leaving 11 bases between them. The time point denotes: late sampling 161 to 241 days after vaccination in a few convalescent patients. The data originate from a study of vaccination and CD4 T cells after COVID-19. Overall study: Every participant had a vaccine, which was either BNT162b2 or mRNA-1273, given in two doses. The post-vaccine samples came a median about 77 days after dose two (range 14 to 241).

This TCR was recovered from a human donor who had recovered from COVID-19. Source: CD4+ T cells from blood, taken about 7 months after SARS-CoV-2 vaccination. V usage is TRBV7-2 and J usage is TRBJ2-2; perhaps TRBD1 as D (6 bases). CDR3 sequence reads: CASSLFQGSTGELFF. As DNA, the CDR3 is TGTGCCAGCAGCTTATTTCAGGGGAGCACCGGGGAGCTGTTTTTT.